The 2 T cell receptor beta chains below all came from one sample that was sequenced in a study of blood T cell repertoires in COVID-19. Libraries were prepared by immunoSEQ multiplex PCR; TCRdb keeps only in-frame clonotypes and omits some of them. The sample holds 150,000 to 200,000 clones, 65% to 90% seen once. The sequencing sample was made of peripheral blood. The receptors stem from a man in his 60s with acute or convalescent COVID-19.

The chain joins TRBV28 to TRBJ2-1; the match to TRBD2 covers 10 bases. This CDR3 has 15 residues. CDR1 is MDHEN, CDR2 SYDVKM, per germline. After removal of 3 bases from V and 7 bases from J, the junction contained 6 bases not matched to a gene. The CDR3 spells CASSFPSGSRNEQFF. CDR3 nucleotides: TGTGCCAGCAGTTTCCCTAGCGGGAGTAGGAATGAGCAGTTCTTC. Full variable domain (remainder filled in from reference TRBV28 and TRBJ2-1): DVKVTQSSRYLVKRTGEKVFLECVQDMDHENMFWYRQDPGLGLRLIYFSYDVKMKEKGDIPEGYSVSREKKERFSLILESASTNQTSMYLCASSFPSGSRNEQFFGPGTRLTVL.

This rearrangement joins TRBV5-5 to TRBJ2-1, with TRBD2 identical over 9 bases. The trim removed 1 base at V and 1 base at J, leaving 6 bases unmatched. The CDR3 length is 17 residues. Germline-derived CDR1 and CDR2 are SGHKS and YYEKEE (reference sequence). The CDR3 region is CASSLSFSGSSYNEQFF. CDR3 DNA sequence: TGTGCCAGCAGCTTGTCCTTTAGCGGGAGTTCCTACAATGAGCAGTTCTTC.